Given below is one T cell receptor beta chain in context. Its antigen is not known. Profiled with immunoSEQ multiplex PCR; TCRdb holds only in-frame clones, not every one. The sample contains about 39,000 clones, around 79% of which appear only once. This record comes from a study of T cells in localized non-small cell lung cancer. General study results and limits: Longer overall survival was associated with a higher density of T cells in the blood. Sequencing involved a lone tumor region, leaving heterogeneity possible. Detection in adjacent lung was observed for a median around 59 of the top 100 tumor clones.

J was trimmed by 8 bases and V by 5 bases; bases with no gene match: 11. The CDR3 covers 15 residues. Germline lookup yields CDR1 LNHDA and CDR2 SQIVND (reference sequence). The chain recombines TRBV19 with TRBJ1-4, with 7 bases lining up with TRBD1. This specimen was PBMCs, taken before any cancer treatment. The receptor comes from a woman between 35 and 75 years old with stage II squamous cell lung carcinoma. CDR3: CASSSQGKGDEKLFF. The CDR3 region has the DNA TGTGCCAGTAGTTCACAGGGGAAAGGGGACGAAAAACTGTTTTTT.